The clone carrying this T cell receptor (beta chain) was found many times. Antigen specificity is unknown. This sample was taken from a study of T-cell reconstitution after alpha-beta-depleted transplantation in children. Study conclusions and caveats: A year post-transplant, T-cell counts and diversity derived mostly from newly produced T cells. Alpha-beta T cells present about two months after transplant were reported to originate from several hundred expanded graft clones.

Unique molecular identifiers featured in how the TCRbeta library was prepared. TCRdb processed the PCR reads anew with MiXCR; each CDR3 protein has one entry. The profile shows 900,000 or so distinct CDR3 sequences, 16% of them singletons. Deletions cut 0 bases from V and 4 bases from J, with 3 bases between. The germline V gene has CDR1 SGHRS and CDR2 YFSETQ. CDR3 length: 12 residues. Sequencing was performed on PBMCs, mostly from graft donor cells, taken 360 days after TCRalphabeta/CD19-depleted stem cell transplant. The chain employs TRBV5-1 and TRBJ2-3; D gene uncertain. The sequence came from a male patient younger than 18 who had a stem cell transplant for acute lymphoblastic leukemia, so the T cells may come from the graft donor. The CDR3 loop is CASSLASDTQYF. The CDR3 DNA reads TGCGCCAGCAGCTTGGCCTCAGATACGCAGTATTTT.